Sequencing of this T cell receptor beta chain was carried out in a study of T cell repertoires in cytomegalovirus infection. Study-wide context: CMV infection together with matching HLA type was indicated by public TCR beta signatures.

V was trimmed by 2 bases and J by 6 bases, leaving 7 bases between them. Germline loops: CDR1 LGHNT, CDR2 FRNRAP. The CDR3 extends over 13 amino acids. Points on this clonotype: The antigen remains unidentified.

Study outcomes and limitations: Ex vivo responses were dominated by HLA-C-restricted CMV-specific TCR beta clonotypes.

TCRdb re-called the reads with MiXCR, one entry per CDR3 protein. The sample lists about 460,000 distinct CDR3 sequences, 10% to 12% occurring once. The clonotype originates from a human donor in good health (CMV status not recorded). Some clones in this sample may be carry-over from other donors' samples. Material for sequencing was PBMCs. The chain links TRBV12-5 to TRBJ1-4; D is undetermined. The CDR3 sequence is CASGLSGDEKLFF. The CDR3 DNA follows: TGTGCTAGTGGTTTGAGTGGGGATGAAAAACTGTTTTTT.